Listed below are T cell receptor beta chains from one sample, sequenced in a study of T cell responses to AZD1222 COVID-19 vaccine. Profiling relied on immunoSEQ multiplex PCR, and the TCRdb table lists in-frame clones only, not all of them. Counted here are some 89,000 clones, more than 75% occurring once; the ten biggest clones make up about 3%. The starting material was peripheral blood, obtained on day 0 of AZD1222 vaccination. Receptor source: an adult in good health. Each CDR3 is given with its conserved first and last residue. A D gene is named only where the DNA matches it firmly. Clone size is given for some rows only: seen once, a few or many times, or a class if the clone is expanded.

clone_size: -
d_call: -
v_call: TRBV28
j_call: TRBJ2-7
cdr3_nt: TGTGCCAGCAGCAATACAGGAACCAGCTCCTACGAGCAGTACTTC
cdr3_aa: CASSNTGTSSYEQYF

clone_size: -
d_call: -
v_call: TRBV5-6
j_call: TRBJ2-2
cdr3_nt: TGTGCCAGCAGCTTGTTCATGGCCGGGGAGCTGTTTTTT
cdr3_aa: CASSLFMAGELFF

clone_size: -
d_call: -
v_call: TRBV11-2
j_call: TRBJ1-1
cdr3_nt: TGTGCCAGCAGCTGGCAGCCGAACACTGAAGCTTTCTTT
cdr3_aa: CASSWQPNTEAFF

clone_size: -
d_call: TRBD2
v_call: TRBV10-3
j_call: TRBJ2-3
cdr3_nt: TGTGCCATCAGTGATATCCGTAGCGGGGGAAAATTGGATACGCAGTATTTT
cdr3_aa: CAISDIRSGGKLDTQYF

clone_size: once
d_call: -
v_call: TRBV2
j_call: TRBJ2-7
cdr3_nt: TGTGCCAGCAAGGGTGGGGGGAGCTACGAGCAGTACTTC
cdr3_aa: CASKGGGSYEQYF

clone_size: -
d_call: -
v_call: TRBV5-1
j_call: TRBJ1-1
cdr3_nt: TGCGCCAGCAGTTTTGGGACTGCGGCATCGGGAGCTTTCTTT
cdr3_aa: CASSFGTAASGAFF

clone_size: -
d_call: TRBD1
v_call: TRBV6-2/TRBV6-3
j_call: TRBJ1-4
cdr3_nt: TGTGCCAGCAGTTCCTTCGGGACAGGGCGTGAAAAACTGTTTTTT
cdr3_aa: CASSSFGTGREKLFF

clone_size: -
d_call: -
v_call: TRBV28
j_call: TRBJ1-1
cdr3_nt: TGTGCCAGCAGTTCCACCTCGGGATACCTTTTT
cdr3_aa: CASSSTSGYLF

clone_size: -
d_call: -
v_call: TRBV5-1
j_call: TRBJ1-1
cdr3_nt: TGCGCCAGCAGCTTTAACAGGGAGAACACTGAAGCTTTCTTT
cdr3_aa: CASSFNRENTEAFF

clone_size: -
d_call: TRBD1
v_call: TRBV5-1
j_call: TRBJ2-3
cdr3_nt: TGCGCCAGCAGCTTAAGGACAGGCGGTACAGATACGCAGTATTTT
cdr3_aa: CASSLRTGGTDTQYF

clone_size: -
d_call: TRBD1
v_call: TRBV7-2
j_call: TRBJ1-1
cdr3_nt: TGTGCCAGCAGCTCAAAACCCGGGACAGGGCGGAACACTGAAGCTTTCTTT
cdr3_aa: CASSSKPGTGRNTEAFF

clone_size: -
d_call: -
v_call: TRBV28
j_call: TRBJ1-6
cdr3_nt: TGTGCCAGCAGTTCTCGGCCGGCCCTCCACTTT
cdr3_aa: CASSSRPALHF

clone_size: -
d_call: -
v_call: TRBV11-1
j_call: TRBJ2-5
cdr3_nt: TGTGCCACTGAGGGGGTCCAAGAGACCCAGTACTTC
cdr3_aa: CATEGVQETQYF

clone_size: -
d_call: -
v_call: TRBV6-5
j_call: TRBJ2-5
cdr3_nt: TGTGCCAGCAGATACGACAGAGGGGAGACCCAGTACTTC
cdr3_aa: CASRYDRGETQYF

clone_size: -
d_call: TRBD1
v_call: TRBV15
j_call: TRBJ1-1
cdr3_nt: TGTGCCACCAGCAGAGAGGACAGGGGAAACACTGAAGCTTTCTTT
cdr3_aa: CATSREDRGNTEAFF

clone_size: -
d_call: -
v_call: TRBV19
j_call: TRBJ1-5
cdr3_nt: TGTGCCAGTAGTATACGGGATAGCAATCAGCCCCAGCATTTT
cdr3_aa: CASSIRDSNQPQHF

clone_size: -
d_call: -
v_call: TRBV29-1
j_call: TRBJ1-1
cdr3_nt: TGCAGCGCCCCGCTGGGGTTAACTGAAGCTTTCTTT
cdr3_aa: CSAPLGLTEAFF

clone_size: -
d_call: TRBD1
v_call: TRBV6-5
j_call: TRBJ2-5
cdr3_nt: TGTGCCAGCAGTTCGCAGACAGGGGCCGAGACCCAGTACTTC
cdr3_aa: CASSSQTGAETQYF

clone_size: -
d_call: -
v_call: TRBV27
j_call: TRBJ2-7
cdr3_nt: TGTGCCAGCAGCGATCGGGTGCCCGCCTACGAGCAGTACTTC
cdr3_aa: CASSDRVPAYEQYF

clone_size: -
d_call: TRBD1
v_call: TRBV27
j_call: TRBJ2-4
cdr3_nt: TGTGCCAGCAGTTTATGGACAGGGTCAGCCAAAAACATTCAGTACTTC
cdr3_aa: CASSLWTGSAKNIQYF

clone_size: -
d_call: -
v_call: TRBV12-2
j_call: TRBJ2-2
cdr3_nt: TGTGCAAGTCGCTTAGAGTTGTGCGGGAGGGCCAAGGAGAACACCGGGGAGCTGTTTTTT
cdr3_aa: CASRLELCGRAKENTGELFF

clone_size: once
d_call: -
v_call: TRBV5-5
j_call: TRBJ2-7
cdr3_nt: TGTGCCAGCAGCCGTCTATGGCAGGGGAGAATACCCTACGAGCAGTACTTC
cdr3_aa: CASSRLWQGRIPYEQYF

clone_size: -
d_call: TRBD2
v_call: TRBV6-5
j_call: TRBJ2-1
cdr3_nt: TGTGCCAGCAGTTACCCCAGAGGGAGGGGTAGGGAGCAGTTCTTC
cdr3_aa: CASSYPRGRGREQFF

clone_size: -
d_call: -
v_call: TRBV2
j_call: TRBJ1-5
cdr3_nt: TGTGCCAGCTCGGGGTGGGAAAGCCAGCCCCAGCATTTT
cdr3_aa: CASSGWESQPQHF

clone_size: -
d_call: -
v_call: TRBV2
j_call: TRBJ2-7
cdr3_nt: TGTGCCAGCAGTGAGACGGCGAAAACTAGGGGGAGCGAGCAGTACTTC
cdr3_aa: CASSETAKTRGSEQYF

clone_size: -
d_call: -
v_call: TRBV7-3
j_call: TRBJ2-5
cdr3_nt: TGTGCCAGCAGCTTCTCCCAAGAAGAGACCCAGTACTTC
cdr3_aa: CASSFSQEETQYF

clone_size: -
d_call: -
v_call: TRBV27
j_call: TRBJ1-1
cdr3_nt: TGTGCCAGCAGTTTATACGAAAAGAACACTGAAGCTTTCTTT
cdr3_aa: CASSLYEKNTEAFF

clone_size: -
d_call: -
v_call: TRBV12-3/TRBV12-4
j_call: TRBJ1-5
cdr3_nt: TGTGCCAGCAGTTTGATCGGTCAGCCCCAGCATTTT
cdr3_aa: CASSLIGQPQHF

clone_size: few
d_call: -
v_call: TRBV9
j_call: TRBJ1-1
cdr3_nt: TGTGCCAGCAGCGTAGGTGGACAGACGAACACTGAAGCTTTCTTT
cdr3_aa: CASSVGGQTNTEAFF

clone_size: -
d_call: -
v_call: TRBV6-5
j_call: TRBJ1-5
cdr3_nt: TGTGCCAGCAGCCTCAGGGTTGGTCAGCCCCAGCATTTT
cdr3_aa: CASSLRVGQPQHF

clone_size: few
d_call: -
v_call: TRBV7-8
j_call: TRBJ2-3
cdr3_nt: TGTGCCAGCAGCCGGATGCAGCTTTACGGAGATACGCAGTATTTT
cdr3_aa: CASSRMQLYGDTQYF

clone_size: -
d_call: -
v_call: TRBV11-2
j_call: TRBJ1-1
cdr3_nt: TGTGCCAGCAGCTTGGGAACTACGAACACTGAAGCTTTCTTT
cdr3_aa: CASSLGTTNTEAFF

clone_size: -
d_call: -
v_call: TRBV25-1
j_call: TRBJ2-7
cdr3_nt: TGTGCCACCGAGAGCGTCCGGGCTCATTCCTACGAGCAGTACTTC
cdr3_aa: CATESVRAHSYEQYF

clone_size: -
d_call: -
v_call: TRBV20-1
j_call: TRBJ2-7
cdr3_nt: TGCAGTCTCAGGGGGGTAAACGAGCAGTACTTC
cdr3_aa: CSLRGVNEQYF

clone_size: -
d_call: -
v_call: TRBV5-1
j_call: TRBJ2-2
cdr3_nt: TGCGCCAGCAGCTTGTCTCAGACCCCTAACACCGGGGAGCTGTTTTTT
cdr3_aa: CASSLSQTPNTGELFF

clone_size: -
d_call: TRBD1
v_call: TRBV27
j_call: TRBJ2-7
cdr3_nt: TGTGCCAGCAGTAACGACAGGGGGAACTCCTACGAGCAGTACTTC
cdr3_aa: CASSNDRGNSYEQYF

clone_size: -
d_call: TRBD2
v_call: TRBV5-4
j_call: TRBJ2-7
cdr3_nt: TGTGCCAGCAGCTTTAATAGCGGGAGTGCGTCCTACGAGCAGTACTTC
cdr3_aa: CASSFNSGSASYEQYF

clone_size: once
d_call: -
v_call: TRBV7-6
j_call: TRBJ1-1
cdr3_nt: TGTGCCAGCAGCTTAGACAGGACGGAGGACACTGAAGCTTTCTTT
cdr3_aa: CASSLDRTEDTEAFF

clone_size: -
d_call: -
v_call: TRBV27
j_call: TRBJ2-1
cdr3_nt: TGTGCCAGCAGTTTCTCGGGGGTCCTTCAATACAATGAGCAGTTCTTC
cdr3_aa: CASSFSGVLQYNEQFF

clone_size: -
d_call: -
v_call: TRBV27
j_call: TRBJ1-1
cdr3_nt: TGTGCCAGCAGTTTGTCCGACAGAGGATGGGGCACTGAAGCTTTCTTT
cdr3_aa: CASSLSDRGWGTEAFF

clone_size: -
d_call: -
v_call: TRBV10-1
j_call: TRBJ2-7
cdr3_nt: TGCGCCAGCAGTGTTGACCTGCGGGGTGTGCAGTACTTC
cdr3_aa: CASSVDLRGVQYF

clone_size: -
d_call: -
v_call: TRBV27
j_call: TRBJ1-6
cdr3_nt: TGTGCCAGCAGGTCCTATACTACACAGGGAGTTAGTTCACCCCTCCACTTT
cdr3_aa: CASRSYTTQGVSSPLHF

clone_size: -
d_call: TRBD1
v_call: TRBV5-5
j_call: TRBJ1-5
cdr3_nt: TGTGCCAGCAGCTTGGGGACAGGGGGATTTTATAGCAATCAGCCCCAGCATTTT
cdr3_aa: CASSLGTGGFYSNQPQHF

clone_size: -
d_call: -
v_call: TRBV5-4
j_call: TRBJ1-4
cdr3_nt: TGTGCCAGCAGCTTGGGTGAAAAACTGTTTTTT
cdr3_aa: CASSLGEKLFF

clone_size: -
d_call: -
v_call: TRBV4-2
j_call: TRBJ1-3
cdr3_nt: TGTGCCAGCAGCCAAGTTGGCTTTGGAAACACCATATATTTT
cdr3_aa: CASSQVGFGNTIYF

clone_size: -
d_call: TRBD1
v_call: TRBV28
j_call: TRBJ1-1
cdr3_nt: TGTGCCAGCAGTCAACGACAGGGCGCTTTCTTT
cdr3_aa: CASSQRQGAFF

clone_size: -
d_call: -
v_call: TRBV6-5
j_call: TRBJ2-1
cdr3_nt: TGTGCCAGCAGAGAGGGCGGAAGCTCCTACAATGAGCAGTTCTTC
cdr3_aa: CASREGGSSYNEQFF

clone_size: -
d_call: -
v_call: TRBV10-2
j_call: TRBJ1-2
cdr3_nt: TGCGCCAGCAGTGCCGACAGAAACTATGGCTACACCTTC
cdr3_aa: CASSADRNYGYTF

clone_size: few
d_call: -
v_call: TRBV2
j_call: TRBJ2-3
cdr3_nt: TGTGCCAGCGGGGGCACAGATACGCAGTATTTT
cdr3_aa: CASGGTDTQYF

clone_size: -
d_call: -
v_call: TRBV7-2
j_call: TRBJ2-5
cdr3_nt: TGTGCCAGCAGCTTTGTGGGGGGCAGGGAGACCCAGTACTTC
cdr3_aa: CASSFVGGRETQYF

clone_size: once
d_call: TRBD1
v_call: TRBV10-2
j_call: TRBJ1-1
cdr3_nt: TGCGCCAGCACCTCGTCGACAGGGCTAAAGGCTGAAGCTTTCTTT
cdr3_aa: CASTSSTGLKAEAFF